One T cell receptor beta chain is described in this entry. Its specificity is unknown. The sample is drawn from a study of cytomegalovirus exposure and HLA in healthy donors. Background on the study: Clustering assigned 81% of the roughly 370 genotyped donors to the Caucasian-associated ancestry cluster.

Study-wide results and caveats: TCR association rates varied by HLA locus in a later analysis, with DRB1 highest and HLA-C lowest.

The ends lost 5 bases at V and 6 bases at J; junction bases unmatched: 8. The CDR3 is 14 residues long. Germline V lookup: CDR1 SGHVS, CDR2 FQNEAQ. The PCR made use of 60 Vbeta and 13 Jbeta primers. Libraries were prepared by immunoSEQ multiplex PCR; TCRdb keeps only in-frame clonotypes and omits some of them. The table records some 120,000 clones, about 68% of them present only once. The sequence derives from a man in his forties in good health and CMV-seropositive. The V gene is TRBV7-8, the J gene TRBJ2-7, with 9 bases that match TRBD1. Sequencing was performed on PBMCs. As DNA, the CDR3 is TGTGCCAGCAGCACGCTGGACAGGGGAGGCGAGCAGTACTTC. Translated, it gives CASSTLDRGGEQYF.